A single sample gave rise to the 24 T cell receptor beta chains below, sequenced in a study of blood T cell repertoires in COVID-19. Libraries were prepared by immunoSEQ multiplex PCR; TCRdb keeps only in-frame clonotypes and omits some of them. The sample consists of just over 300,000 clones, around 86% of them appearing once. Input material: PBMCs or T cells enriched from blood (not recorded which). The origin of the receptors is a man aged 25-45 years who had recovered from COVID-19.

The chain uses TRBV7-2 and TRBJ2-1, with D possibly being TRBD2 (5 bases). CDR3 size: 16 residues. V dropped 1 base and J dropped 3 bases, with 13 bases sitting between them. Germline V gene lookup returns CDR1 SGHTA and CDR2 FQGNSA. The CDR3 sequence is CASSLGASSNYNEQFF. The CDR3 bases are TGTGCCAGCAGCTTAGGGGCTAGCAGCAACTACAATGAGCAGTTCTTC.

The CDR3 DNA follows: TGCGCCAGCAGTCAATCGGGAGTGCGGGGGGATCCCTGGGAGACCCAGTACTTC. The encoded protein is CASSQSGVRGDPWETQYF. J is TRBJ2-5 and V is TRBV23-1; 8 bases match TRBD2. TRBV23-1 is labeled an ORF, and its function is uncertain. The CDR3 consists of 18 residues. Unmatched junction bases numbered 14, after V lost 0 bases and J lost 5 bases.

The rearrangement links TRBV7-9 to TRBJ2-1; TRBD2 matches at 11 bases. CDR1 SEHNR and CDR2 FQNEAQ come from the germline V gene (reference sequence). The CDR3 runs to 18 residues. V lost 5 bases, J lost 4 bases, and 13 bases stayed unmatched. The CDR3 is CASSQLKVLAGDYNEQFF. In DNA, the CDR3 is TGTGCCAGCAGCCAATTAAAGGTACTAGCGGGGGATTACAATGAGCAGTTCTTC.

The chain recombines TRBV4-1 with TRBJ1-1; D remains unclear. Trimming pared 3 bases from V and 0 bases from J, leaving 14 bases between. Germline V gene lookup returns CDR1 MGHRA and CDR2 YSYEKL. The CDR3 is made up of 16 amino acids. The CDR3 loop reads CASSQRAIPVNTEAFF. The CDR3 coding sequence is TGCGCCAGCAGCCAGAGGGCAATCCCCGTGAACACTGAAGCTTTCTTT.

This clone was observed once. The chain recombines TRBV28 with TRBJ1-1; a possible D gene is TRBD1 (6 bases). Germline V lookup: CDR1 MDHEN, CDR2 SYDVKM. V lost 5 bases, J lost 0 bases, and 16 bases lay in between. CDR3 size: 16 residues. CDR3 residues: CASSPRYRVVNTEAFF. The CDR3 nucleotides are TGTGCCAGCAGTCCGAGGTACAGGGTGGTGAACACTGAAGCTTTCTTT.

This clone has just one count. The gene calls are TRBV6-5 and TRBJ2-7, with D perhaps matching TRBD2 (7 bases). Germline loops: CDR1 MNHEY, CDR2 SVGAGI. There are 15 residues in the CDR3. Trimming shortened V by 5 bases and J by 3 bases, and 17 bases separated the two germline ends. The CDR3 coding sequence is TGTGCCAGCAGTCTCGGGGGGCGGGGGCTCTACGAGCAGTACTTC. Its protein is CASSLGGRGLYEQYF.

The chain combines TRBV10-3 with TRBJ2-7, with a weak D call TRBD2 (6 bases). The CDR3 has 12 residues. V shed 10 bases and J shed 5 bases, with 15 bases lying between them. CDR1 and CDR2 from the germline V gene are ENHRY and SYGVKD. The CDR3 reads CATRRSGDEQYF. Written as DNA, the CDR3 is TGTGCCACCCGCCGTTCGGGAGACGAGCAGTACTTC.

This clone has a handful of counts. This sequence joins TRBV14 and TRBJ2-4; 10 bases line up with TRBD2. Germline V CDR1 and CDR2: SGHDN, FVKESK. This CDR3 is 19 amino acids long. V was pared by 1 base and J by 6 bases, with 15 bases of the junction left unmatched. The CDR3 DNA reads TGTGCCAGCAGCCAAGCTCCCCCGGGCCTAGCGGGAGCAGGAAACATTCAGTACTTC. This gives the protein CASSQAPPGLAGAGNIQYF.

The rearrangement uses TRBV6-1 and TRBJ2-7; D may be TRBD1 (5 bases). Looked up from germline, CDR1 is MNHNS and CDR2 is SASEGT. Trimming stripped 3 bases from V and 4 bases from J, with 19 bases between. The CDR3 runs 16 residues. CDR3 amino acids: CASSDGVGRAEYEQYF. Here the CDR3 DNA reads TGTGCCAGCAGTGATGGCGTGGGCAGGGCGGAATACGAGCAGTACTTC.

There are a few counts of this clone. The chain links TRBV4-2 to TRBJ2-7, with 9 nucleotides matching TRBD2. Germline assignment: CDR1 LGHNA and CDR2 YNFKEQ. There are 17 residues in the CDR3. V gave up 0 bases and J gave up 4 bases; unmatched junction bases: 10. CDR3 amino acids: CASSQDLGAGGIYEQYF. The CDR3 DNA is TGTGCCAGCAGCCAAGATCTCGGAGCGGGGGGTATATACGAGCAGTACTTC.

CDR3 sequence: CASSGRGLAGGNYNEQFF. The CDR3 nucleotides read TGCGCCAGCAGCGGCCGGGGGCTAGCGGGGGGCAACTACAATGAGCAGTTCTTC. This chain joins TRBV4-1 and TRBJ2-1, with 11 bases aligning to TRBD2. Germline V gives CDR1 MGHRA, CDR2 YSYEKL. CDR3 length equals 18 residues. Trimming took 5 bases from V and 3 from J; bases not matched to a gene: 12.

V usage is TRBV9 and J usage is TRBJ1-5, with TRBD1 matching over 8 bases. The V segment lost 3 bases and the J segment 4 bases; nucleotides outside the gene matches: 6. The CDR3 consists of 15 residues. Germline V gene lookup returns CDR1 SGDLS and CDR2 YYNGEE. The CDR3 DNA is TGTGCCAGCAGCGGTGGACAGGGCACGAATCAGCCCCAGCATTTT. Amino acid sequence: CASSGGQGTNQPQHF. Full variable domain (rest looked up from reference TRBV9 and TRBJ1-5): DSGVTQTPKHLITATGQRVTLRCSPRSGDLSVYWYQQSLDQGLQFLIQYYNGEERAKGNILERFSAQQFPDLHSELNLSSLELGDSALYFCASSGGQGTNQPQHFGDGTRLSIL.

The rearrangement links TRBV11-3 to TRBJ1-1, with a tentative D call TRBD1 (5 bases). V was cut by 1 base and J by 10 bases, with 13 bases left in between. The CDR3 has 13 residues. CDR1 is SGHNT and CDR2 is YENEEA in the germline V gene. CDR3 sequence (DNA): TGTGCCAGCAGCTTAGTTCGGGCCCAGGGAGCTTTCTTT. This encodes CASSLVRAQGAFF.

This chain connects TRBV4-1 to TRBJ1-5; D is ambiguous. Germline loops: CDR1 MGHRA, CDR2 YSYEKL. V dropped 1 base and J dropped 9 bases, with 16 bases sitting between them. The CDR3 length is 15 residues. The CDR3 sequence: CASSQGGDTSWPQHF. The CDR3 DNA sequence: TGCGCCAGCAGCCAAGGGGGAGACACCAGTTGGCCCCAGCATTTT.

CDR3 coding DNA: TGCAGCGTTAGGCGGGGGGGCACAGATACGCAGTATTTT. This sequence encodes CSVRRGGTDTQYF. The chain carries TRBV29-1 and TRBJ2-3; TRBD2 agrees at 8 bases. CDR1 and CDR2 from the germline V gene are SQVTM and ANQGSEA. This CDR3 comprises 13 residues. V gave up 5 bases and J gave up 1 base; unmatched junction bases: 2.

The DNA for the CDR3 is TGTGCCAGCTCAGGGACAGGGCCAGATACGCAGTATTTT. This gives the protein CASSGTGPDTQYF. The V and J genes are TRBV18 and TRBJ2-3, with 9 bases matching TRBD1. This CDR3 is 13 amino acids long. The J segment lost 4 bases and the V segment lost 5 bases, leaving 1 base of the junction unmatched. Germline values: CDR1 KGHSH, CDR2 LQKENI.

The chain couples TRBV4-1 to TRBJ1-3, with D possibly matching TRBD1 (6 bases). Trimming removed 1 base at V and 0 bases at J, with 13 bases between. The germline gives CDR1 MGHRA, CDR2 YSYEKL. The CDR3 totals 17 residues. In DNA form, the CDR3 reads TGCGCCAGCAGCCAAGGTCCCAGGGGAAGCTCTGGAAACACCATATATTTT. Translated, it gives CASSQGPRGSSGNTIYF.

The chain couples TRBV9 to TRBJ2-5; TRBD2 matches at 7 bases. Germline values: CDR1 SGDLS, CDR2 YYNGEE. Germline trimming cut 4 bases from V and 2 bases from J; bases unmatched to any gene: 8. There are 15 residues in the CDR3. The CDR3 region is CASSPPTRGQETQYF. DNA of the CDR3: TGTGCCAGCAGCCCACCCACGCGGGGGCAAGAGACCCAGTACTTC.

The chain combines TRBV14 with TRBJ1-3; TRBD1 is a possible D gene (5 bases). This CDR3 has 15 residues. Germline values: CDR1 SGHDN, CDR2 FVKESK. The V end was cut by 0 bases, the J end by 2 bases, with 8 bases between. The CDR3 loop is CASSQEGQTGNTIYF. CDR3 bases: TGTGCCAGCAGCCAAGAGGGGCAGACTGGAAACACCATATATTTT.

The gene calls are TRBV2 and TRBJ1-1; D gene unclear. Germline V gene data show CDR1 as SNHLY and CDR2 as FYNNEI. The V gene lost 7 bases and the J gene lost 8 bases, with 20 bases spanning the gap. This CDR3 is built from 14 residues. CDR3 sequence (DNA): TGTGCCAGCACTTCTTCTGGACTATCTCGAGAAGCTTTCTTT. Translated, it gives CASTSSGLSREAFF.

The chain links TRBV6-5 to TRBJ2-4; 7 bases match TRBD1. This CDR3 is built from 13 residues. From germline, CDR1 is MNHEY and CDR2 SVGAGI. Germline trimming cut 7 bases from V and 5 bases from J; bases unmatched to any gene: 5. The CDR3 nucleotides read TGTGCCAGCAAGGACAGGTTGGAAAACATTCAGTACTTC. The encoded protein is CASKDRLENIQYF.

The rearrangement links TRBV4-1 to TRBJ2-1; no clear D. Germline V gene lookup returns CDR1 MGHRA and CDR2 YSYEKL. The CDR3 consists of 16 residues. Between the trimmed V and J ends, which lost 2 bases and 5 bases, there was a span of 16 bases. The CDR3 here is CASSQFARPRNNEQFF. The DNA for the CDR3 is TGCGCCAGCAGCCAATTCGCGCGGCCGAGAAACAATGAGCAGTTCTTC.

The chain joins TRBV11-3 to TRBJ2-3; the match to TRBD2 covers 12 bases. Germline V gives CDR1 SGHNT, CDR2 YENEEA. Trimming cost V 4 bases and J 1 base; bases outside gene matches: 0. CDR3 size: 15 residues. The CDR3 region has the DNA TGTGCCAGCAGCTGGACTAGCGGGGGCACAGATACGCAGTATTTT. It yields the protein CASSWTSGGTDTQYF.

This clone appeared once. The J gene is TRBJ2-5, the V gene TRBV30, with D perhaps matching TRBD1 (5 bases). V shed 4 bases and J shed 2 bases, with 14 bases lying between them. Germline loops: CDR1 GTSNPN, CDR2 SVGIG (reference sequence). This CDR3 has 14 residues. The CDR3 is CAWTQGRSQETQYF. The CDR3 DNA follows: TGTGCCTGGACCCAGGGTAGATCTCAAGAGACCCAGTACTTC.